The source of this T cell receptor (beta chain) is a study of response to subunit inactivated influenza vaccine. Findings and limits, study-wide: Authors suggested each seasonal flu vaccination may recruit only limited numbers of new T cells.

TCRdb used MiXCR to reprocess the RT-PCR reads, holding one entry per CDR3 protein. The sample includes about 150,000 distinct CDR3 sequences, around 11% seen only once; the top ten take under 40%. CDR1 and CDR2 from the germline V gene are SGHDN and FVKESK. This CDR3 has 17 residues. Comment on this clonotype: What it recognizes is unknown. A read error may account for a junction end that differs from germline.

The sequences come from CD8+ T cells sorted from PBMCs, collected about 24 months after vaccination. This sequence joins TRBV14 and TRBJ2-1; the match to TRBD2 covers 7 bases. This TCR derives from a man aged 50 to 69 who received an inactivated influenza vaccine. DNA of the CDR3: TGTGCCAGAAGCCAAGATTTCGGACTAGTGGGCTACAATGAGCAGTTCTTC. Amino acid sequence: CARSQDFGLVGYNEQFF.